This TCR beta chain was sequenced in a study of shared clonotypes between healthy human individuals. Trimming removed 0 bases from V and 2 bases from J, with 17 bases in between. The CDR3 totals 18 residues. Germline V gives CDR1 MNHNS, CDR2 SASEGT. Only CD45RO-negative cells positively selected for CCR7 counted as naive CD8 cells, so terminally differentiated effector memory CD45RA+ cells were excluded. The assay was immunoSEQ multiplex PCR, and TCRdb's table has in-frame clones only and misses some. Here the sample spans about 680,000 clones, under 95% being singletons. This sequence was found in a man aged 25 to 45 in good health. Sequenced material: naive CD8+ T cells sorted from blood. V gene TRBV6-1 combines with J gene TRBJ2-4; D possibly corresponds to TRBD2 (5 bases). The CDR3 loop reads CASSEAFSLDGTKNIQYF. DNA for the CDR3: TGTGCCAGCAGTGAAGCGTTTTCTCTGGACGGGACCAAAAACATTCAGTACTTC.